This T cell receptor beta chain came from a study of CD8 T cells in ankylosing spondylitis. Deletions cut 2 bases from V and 4 bases from J, with 14 bases between. CDR1 and CDR2 (germline): SEHNR, FQNEAQ (reference sequence). This CDR3 has 15 residues. The study, taken as a whole, reports: A motif of seven or eight highly homologous TCR beta variants was seen as apparently characteristic of ankylosing spondylitis blood.

As the method for making TCR beta libraries, quantitative 5'-RACE with molecular barcodes was used. In TCRdb, the 5' RACE reads were re-called with MiXCR into one record per CDR3 protein. This sample has under 450,000 distinct CDR3 sequences; 17% occur once, and the top ten carry 0.85% to 1.3%. Remarks on this clonotype: Its cognate antigen is unknown.

The J gene is TRBJ1-1, the V gene TRBV7-9, with D possibly being TRBD1 (5 bases). Sequenced material: blood, either unsorted or a sorted T cell fraction (not recorded which). This receptor was identified in a male donor with ankylosing spondylitis. Written as DNA, the CDR3 is TGTGCCAGCAGCTTAATGCCGGGGACTAGCACTGAAGCTTTCTTT. This gives the protein CASSLMPGTSTEAFF.